One and the same sample provided the 11 T cell receptor beta chains below, sequenced in a study of blood T cell repertoires in COVID-19. Sequenced by immunoSEQ multiplex PCR; TCRdb stores in-frame clones only, minus some. The table lists approximately 120,000 clones, 84% of them singletons. The source material was peripheral blood. The receptors stem from a woman aged 45-65 years with acute or convalescent COVID-19.

V is TRBV5-1 and J is TRBJ2-7; possibly TRBD2 for D (6 bases). The V and J ends lost 0 bases and 2 bases respectively, with 12 bases between them. Germline-derived CDR1 and CDR2 are SGHRS and YFSETQ. This CDR3 is built from 15 residues. The CDR3 spells CASSLVAPGAYEQYF. CDR3 in DNA: TGCGCCAGCAGCTTGGTGGCCCCGGGGGCCTACGAGCAGTACTTC.

This clone was counted only a few times. The chain has TRBV23-1 and TRBJ1-6; 9 bases are a match to TRBD1. TRBV23-1 is labeled an ORF, and its function is uncertain. CDR3 length: 19 residues. V dropped 4 bases and J dropped 0; count of bases not matched to a gene: 10. This chain's CDR3 is CASSPGQGRVSSYNSPLHF. The CDR3 DNA is TGCGCCAGCAGTCCGGGACAGGGCCGGGTTAGCTCCTATAATTCACCCCTCCACTTT.

The chain is built from TRBV27 and TRBJ1-2, with D tentatively TRBD1 (6 bases). The V gene lost 6 bases and the J gene lost 1 base, with 9 bases spanning the gap. Germline loops: CDR1 MNHEY, CDR2 SMNVEV (reference sequence). The CDR3 totals 13 residues. CDR3 bases: TGTGCCAGCAGCGTGGGACATAACTATGGCTACACCTTC. Its translation: CASSVGHNYGYTF.

This clone was picked up a small number of times. The chain couples TRBV7-8 to TRBJ2-2, with TRBD2 identical over 9 bases. Germline V gene data show CDR1 as SGHVS and CDR2 as FQNEAQ. The CDR3 runs 17 residues. V lost 1 base to trimming and J lost 4 bases; unmatched junction nucleotides: 7. CDR3 residues: CASSLGGTSLSTGELFF. The CDR3 nucleotides are TGTGCCAGCAGCTTAGGGGGGACTAGCCTTAGCACCGGGGAGCTGTTTTTT.

The chain combines TRBV13 with TRBJ2-2; TRBD2 aligns across 7 bases. From germline, CDR1 is PRHDT and CDR2 FYEKMQ (reference sequence). CDR3 length: 14 amino acids. The junction had 8 bases not matched to a gene; V was cut back by 11 bases and J by 2 bases. The CDR3: CAGQTSQNTGELFF. The CDR3 DNA follows: TGTGCCGGGCAGACTAGCCAAAACACCGGGGAGCTGTTTTTT. Supplemented by reference TRBV13 and TRBJ2-2, the full variable domain reads AAGVIQSPRHLIKEKRETATLKCYPIPRHDTVYWYQQGPGQDPQFLISFYEKMQSDKGSIPDRFSAQQFSDYHSELNMSSLELGDSALYFCAGQTSQNTGELFFGEGSRLTVL.

This rearrangement joins TRBV5-1 to TRBJ2-7; TRBD1 aligns across 8 bases. CDR1 and CDR2 from the germline V gene are SGHRS and YFSETQ. The CDR3 consists of 15 residues. With 3 bases clipped from V and 4 bases from J, the junction kept 9 bases outside the gene matches. The CDR3 protein is CASSYVPRGLYEQYF. The CDR3 DNA is TGCGCCAGCAGCTACGTCCCCAGGGGGCTTTACGAGCAGTACTTC.

J is TRBJ1-2 and V is TRBV5-1; 10 nucleotides line up with TRBD1. This CDR3 has 14 residues. Germline CDR1 and CDR2: SGHRS and YFSETQ. After removal of 6 bases from V and 8 bases from J, the junction contained 10 bases not matched to a gene. CDR3 nucleotide sequence: TGCGCCAGCAAAGGGACAGGGGCTTTAGGGGGCTACACCTTC. This sequence encodes CASKGTGALGGYTF.

The J gene is TRBJ1-2, the V gene TRBV30; perhaps TRBD1 as D (6 bases). The CDR3 is 13 residues long. Trimming shortened V by 1 base and J by 5 bases, and 11 bases separated the two germline ends. Germline V gene lookup returns CDR1 GTSNPN and CDR2 SVGIG (reference sequence). The CDR3 here is CAWSAGVVYGYTF. In DNA form, the CDR3 reads TGTGCCTGGAGTGCAGGGGTCGTTTATGGCTACACCTTC.

V gene TRBV5-1 combines with J gene TRBJ1-2; D might be TRBD1 (6 bases). CDR1 is SGHRS and CDR2 is YFSETQ in the germline V gene. This CDR3 has 15 residues. Between the trimmed V and J ends, which lost 4 bases and 3 bases, there was a span of 16 bases. CDR3 sequence: CASSNNREWDYGYTF. The CDR3 DNA is TGCGCCAGCAGCAACAACAGGGAGTGGGACTATGGCTACACCTTC.

The J gene is TRBJ1-1, the V gene TRBV30; D is uncertain. The length of the CDR3 is 13 residues. Trimming removed 0 bases at V and 1 base at J, with 6 bases between. Germline CDR1 is GTSNPN and CDR2 is SVGIG (reference sequence). Here the CDR3 DNA reads TGTGCCTGGAGTGTCAGGAAGAACACTGAAGCTTTCTTT. This translates into CAWSVRKNTEAFF.

The chain carries TRBV20-1 and TRBJ2-2; maybe TRBD2 (5 bases). The ends were cut back, 3 bases at V and 7 bases at J, with 15 bases in the middle. This CDR3 is 14 amino acids long. CDR1 and CDR2 from the germline V gene are DFQATT and SNEGSKA (reference sequence). The CDR3 region has the DNA TGCAGTGCTAGTCGGAGCGGTGGACGCGGGGAGCTGTTTTTT. The encoded protein is CSASRSGGRGELFF.